The rows below give T cell receptor beta chains drawn from one sample of a study of T cell responses to AZD1222 COVID-19 vaccine. The method was immunoSEQ multiplex PCR; TCRdb's version includes in-frame clones alone and lacks a portion of them. The data hold some 150,000 clones, with roughly 92% observed a single time. Sequenced here: peripheral blood, sampled on day 0 of AZD1222 vaccination. All receptors come from an adult in good health. Each CDR3 is given with its conserved first and last residue. D genes are given only for firm matches. Clone size is stated in some rows and not others, as once, few, many or a class when expanded.

J gene | V gene | D gene | clone size | CDR3 DNA | CDR3 protein
TRBJ2-7 | TRBV27 | NA | NA | TGTGCCAGCAGTTTATATTGGGACTCCGCATACGAGCAGTACTTC | CASSLYWDSAYEQYF
TRBJ1-2 | TRBV7-9 | TRBD1 | NA | TGTGCCAGCAGCTTCCGGGACAGGATTAACTATGGCTACACCTTC | CASSFRDRINYGYTF
TRBJ2-7 | TRBV6-1 | NA | NA | TGTGCCAGCAGCTTACAGGGAACTGTCTACGAGCAGTACTTC | CASSLQGTVYEQYF
TRBJ2-1 | TRBV6-1 | NA | NA | TGTGCCAGCAGTGACCGATGGAATGAGCAGTTCTTC | CASSDRWNEQFF
TRBJ1-2 | TRBV6-5 | TRBD1 | NA | TGTGCCAGCAGTCCTAACCGGGACAGGGGTTATGGCTACACCTTC | CASSPNRDRGYGYTF
TRBJ1-2 | TRBV19 | TRBD1 | NA | TGTGCCAGTACTTTGACGACAGGGTTGAGCTATGGCTACACCTTC | CASTLTTGLSYGYTF
TRBJ1-2 | TRBV5-1 | TRBD1 | NA | TGCGCCAGCAGCCAGGGGGGTGACTATGGCTACACCTTC | CASSQGGDYGYTF
TRBJ1-2 | TRBV9 | NA | NA | TGTGCCAGCAGCCCATACCCGAATGGCTACACCTTC | CASSPYPNGYTF
TRBJ1-2 | TRBV2 | NA | NA | TGTGCCAGCAGAGCTTCGGAAACTAACTATGGCTACACCTTC | CASRASETNYGYTF
TRBJ1-2 | TRBV6-5 | NA | NA | TGTGCCAGCAGTTTGCCGGGACGGGCGGTGGCCTATGGCTACACCTTC | CASSLPGRAVAYGYTF
TRBJ2-7 | TRBV5-1 | NA | NA | TGCGCCAGCAGTCCGACAGTTCTGGCCGAGCAGTACTTC | CASSPTVLAEQYF
TRBJ2-7 | TRBV28 | NA | NA | TGTGCCAGCAGCCCAGGACAGCCTAGCGAGCAGTACTTC | CASSPGQPSEQYF
TRBJ1-1 | TRBV7-9 | NA | NA | TGTGCCAGCAGCTTAGAAGGGAACACTGAAGCTTTCTTT | CASSLEGNTEAFF
TRBJ1-1 | TRBV7-9 | TRBD1 | NA | TGTGCCAGCAGCGGTGGACAGGGCTATAACACTGAAGCTTTCTTT | CASSGGQGYNTEAFF
TRBJ2-7 | TRBV7-7 | NA | NA | TGTGCTAGCAGCTATGGCCCCGCGGGGATGGGGGAGCAGTACTTC | CASSYGPAGMGEQYF
TRBJ2-4 | TRBV3-1/TRBV3-2 | NA | NA | TGTGCCAGCAGCCTATCTGATCGAGCGAACATTCAGTACTTC | CASSLSDRANIQYF
TRBJ2-7 | TRBV18 | TRBD1 | NA | TGTGCCAGCTCACCATTGGAACTGTTGGAGGCAGGGGGAGTCTTCTACGAGCAGTACTTC | CASSPLELLEAGGVFYEQYF
TRBJ1-2 | TRBV5-1 | NA | NA | TGCGCCAGCCGACTAATGGAAACCATCTATGGCTACACCTTC | CASRLMETIYGYTF
TRBJ2-7 | TRBV28 | TRBD2 | NA | TGTGCCAGCCTTAGCGGGAGCTCCTACGAGCAGTACTTC | CASLSGSSYEQYF
TRBJ1-4 | TRBV5-1 | TRBD1 | NA | TGCGCCAGCAGCCCCGGACAGGATTTTGAAAAACTGTTTTTT | CASSPGQDFEKLFF
TRBJ2-7 | TRBV2 | NA | NA | TGTGCCAGCAGTGAGGGGGGACTCTCCTACGAGCAGTACTTC | CASSEGGLSYEQYF
TRBJ2-6 | TRBV19 | TRBD1 | NA | TGTGCCAGTAGGGAACAGGGGCTCGCTGGGGCCAACGTCCTGACTTTC | CASREQGLAGANVLTF
TRBJ1-2 | TRBV2 | NA | NA | TGTGCCAGCAGTCTGGATCTCTATGGCTACACCTTC | CASSLDLYGYTF
TRBJ1-4 | TRBV28 | NA | few | TGTGCCAGCAGATCAAGGGGGGGGACCGAAAAACTGTTTTTT | CASRSRGGTEKLFF
TRBJ2-1 | TRBV7-8 | TRBD2 | NA | TGTGCCAGCAGCTTAGCCCGGACTAGCGGGGGGGCCGTGGGCAATGAGCAGTTCTTC | CASSLARTSGGAVGNEQFF
TRBJ2-6 | TRBV19 | NA | NA | TGTGCCAGTAGTATACGACGGGGGACGATCTCTGGGGCCAACGTCCTGACTTTC | CASSIRRGTISGANVLTF
TRBJ2-3 | TRBV5-4 | TRBD1 | NA | TGTGCCAGCAGCTCGGGACAGGGCCCCACAGATACGCAGTATTTT | CASSSGQGPTDTQYF
TRBJ1-1 | TRBV14 | NA | NA | TGTGCCAGCAGCCCCCCCTTTCCTGGGACCAGGCCTGAAGCTTTCTTT | CASSPPFPGTRPEAFF
TRBJ2-3 | TRBV14 | TRBD1 | NA | TGTGCCAGCAGCTACAGGGGTAGCACAGATACGCAGTATTTT | CASSYRGSTDTQYF
TRBJ1-4 | TRBV7-2 | NA | NA | TGTGCCAGCAGCGGACCAGTTGGAAAACTGTTTTTT | CASSGPVGKLFF
TRBJ1-1 | TRBV15 | TRBD1 | NA | TGTGCCACCAGCAGAAGACAGGGGGCTTTAGAAGCTTTCTTT | CATSRRQGALEAFF
TRBJ1-4 | TRBV3-1/TRBV3-2 | NA | NA | TGTGCCAGCAGCCAAGATCGGATAACTAATGAAAAACTGTTTTTT | CASSQDRITNEKLFF
TRBJ1-1 | TRBV19 | NA | NA | TGTGCCAGTACTCAAACAGGGTACCCCACTGAAGCTTTCTTT | CASTQTGYPTEAFF
TRBJ1-6 | TRBV6-1 | NA | NA | TGTGCCAGCAGTGACAGGGTAGAATCACCCCTCCACTTT | CASSDRVESPLHF
TRBJ2-5 | TRBV5-1 | NA | NA | TGCGCCAGCACTTCGACAGGAGCCAGGGGAGAGACCCAGTACTTC | CASTSTGARGETQYF
TRBJ1-2 | TRBV4-2 | NA | NA | TGTGCCAGCAGCCAAACGGACCGTGCGGGAGGCTACACCTTC | CASSQTDRAGGYTF
TRBJ2-5 | TRBV18 | NA | NA | TGTGCCAGCTCACCTAACTTTCAAGAGACCCAGTACTTC | CASSPNFQETQYF
TRBJ1-2 | TRBV28 | NA | NA | TGTGCCAGCAGTCTCCGGGACGACGGGCTCGGCGGCTACACCTTC | CASSLRDDGLGGYTF
TRBJ1-1 | TRBV3-1/TRBV3-2 | NA | NA | TGTGCCAGCAGCCAGAAAGGGTTCACTGAAGCTTTCTTT | CASSQKGFTEAFF
TRBJ1-1 | TRBV19 | TRBD1 | few | TGTGCCAGTAGTTTAGACAGGGGGGAGTTCACTGAAGCTTTCTTT | CASSLDRGEFTEAFF
TRBJ2-7 | TRBV6-7 | TRBD2 | NA | TGTGCCAGCAGTTCTTTCGGGGGGTCCCACGGATGGGCCTACGAGCAGTACTTC | CASSSFGGSHGWAYEQYF
TRBJ1-1 | TRBV4-1 | TRBD1 | NA | TGCGCCAGCAGCCCGCGGACAGGAAGGAACACTGAAGCTTTCTTT | CASSPRTGRNTEAFF
TRBJ2-2 | TRBV24-1 | TRBD1 | NA | TGTGCCACCAGTGATTTGGTCCTTAGGCAGGGGGACACCGGGGAGCTGTTTTTT | CATSDLVLRQGDTGELFF
TRBJ1-2 | TRBV19 | NA | NA | TGTGCCAGTAGTGTGGGCTATAACTATGGCTACACCTTC | CASSVGYNYGYTF
TRBJ1-1 | TRBV27 | TRBD1 | NA | TGTGCCAGCAGTCCGGGGACAGCCAGGAACACTGAAGCTTTCTTT | CASSPGTARNTEAFF
TRBJ1-3 | TRBV28 | NA | NA | TGTGCCAGCAGTTTATGGGGGTCCTTCCCGGCTGGAAACACCATATATTTT | CASSLWGSFPAGNTIYF
TRBJ2-6 | TRBV5-8 | NA | NA | TGTGCCAGCAGCTTAAGGATCCAAAACTCTGGGGCCAACGTCCTGACTTTC | CASSLRIQNSGANVLTF
TRBJ1-4 | TRBV19 | NA | NA | TGTGCCAGTAGTATTGGCAGGGGTGGTGAAAAACTGTTTTTT | CASSIGRGGEKLFF
TRBJ1-1 | TRBV19 | NA | NA | TGTGCCAGTATACGGACAGTCATGAACACTGAAGCTTTCTTT | CASIRTVMNTEAFF
TRBJ2-3 | TRBV4-1 | NA | NA | TGCGCCAGCAGCCCCGGCGGCGGGGGCTCGGGAGATACGCAGTATTTT | CASSPGGGGSGDTQYF
TRBJ2-1 | TRBV5-1 | TRBD1 | NA | TGCGCCAGCAGCTTGGCGCGAGGGACAGGGGTAAATGAGCAGTTCTTC | CASSLARGTGVNEQFF
TRBJ2-7 | TRBV11-2 | NA | few | TGTGCCAGCATCGCACACCTCTCATCCTACGAGCAGTACTTC | CASIAHLSSYEQYF
TRBJ1-1 | TRBV6-5 | NA | NA | TGTGCCAGCAGTTACGGTTGGGAGACTGAAGCTTTCTTT | CASSYGWETEAFF